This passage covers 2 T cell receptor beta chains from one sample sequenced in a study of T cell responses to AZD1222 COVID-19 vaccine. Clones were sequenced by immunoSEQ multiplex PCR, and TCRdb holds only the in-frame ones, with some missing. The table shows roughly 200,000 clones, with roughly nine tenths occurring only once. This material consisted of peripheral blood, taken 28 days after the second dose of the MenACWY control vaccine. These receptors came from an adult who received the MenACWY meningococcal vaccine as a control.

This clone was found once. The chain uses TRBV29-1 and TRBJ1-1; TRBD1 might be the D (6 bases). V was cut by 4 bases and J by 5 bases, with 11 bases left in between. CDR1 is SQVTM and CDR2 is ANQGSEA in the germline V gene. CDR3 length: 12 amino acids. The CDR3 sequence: CSVGRGGTEAFF. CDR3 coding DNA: TGCAGCGTTGGCAGGGGTGGGACTGAAGCTTTCTTT.

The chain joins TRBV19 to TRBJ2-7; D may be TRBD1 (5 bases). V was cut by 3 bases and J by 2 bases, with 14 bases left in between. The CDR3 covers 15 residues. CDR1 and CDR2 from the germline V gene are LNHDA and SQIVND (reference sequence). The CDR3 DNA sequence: TGTGCCAGTAGTATCTCCAGCGTGGGGCCCTACGAGCAGTACTTC. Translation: CASSISSVGPYEQYF.